This TCR beta chain derives from a study of T cell clonality in common variable immunodeficiency. A few counts support this clone. Its antigen remains unknown. Sequencing ends 3 residues short of the CDR3 end; the germline J gene provides the rest. This CDR3 region has 14 residues. V gave up 6 bases and J gave up 3 bases; unmatched junction bases: 8. Germline-derived CDR1 and CDR2 are DFQATT and SNEGSKA (reference sequence). Using immunoSEQ multiplex PCR, the repertoire was profiled, and TCRdb retains in-frame clones only, with some absent. In total the sample includes about 52,000 clones, none of them seen once. Study-level results: Common variable immunodeficiency TCR beta sequences reportedly had fewer deletions and N-nucleotide insertions. CVID subjects had higher TCRbeta clonality than healthy controls, most marked in about a third. Compared with controls, CVID subjects had fewer shared TCRbeta clones.

The sequence derives from a person aged 18-70 years in good health. The V and J genes are TRBV20-1 and TRBJ2-1, with 7 bases lining up with TRBD1. Sequencing used peripheral blood mononuclear cells. This chain's CDR3 is CSATPGTDYNEQFF. The sequenced CDR3 bases are TGCAGTGCCACCCCCGGGACAGACTACAATGAG.